The sequence of this T cell receptor (beta chain) was determined in a study of blood T cell repertoires in COVID-19. On the study more broadly: PBMCs, B-cell-depleted T cells, or T cells were the source of the cDNA or gDNA that made up the material.

Study processing details: Amplification of reference gene primers provided the estimated nucleated cell counts. Generated by immunoSEQ multiplex PCR, the TCRdb table keeps only in-frame clones and is missing some. Clone size and V and J calls were adopted from that table, with D and trimming inferred from the DNA. The sample lists approximately 110,000 clones, 80% to 90% seen once, with 8% to 9.5% in the top ten. The CDR3 has 17 residues. CDR1 and CDR2 (germline): SGHTA, FQGNSA. V lost 0 bases to trimming and J lost 4 bases; unmatched junction nucleotides: 3. Sequenced sample: peripheral blood. The receptor's source is a woman between 65 and 79 years old with acute or convalescent COVID-19. The chain employs TRBV7-2 and TRBJ2-3, with TRBD2 matching 14 bases. The CDR3 region has the DNA TGTGCCAGCAGCTTAGCGGGACTAGCGGGGGTATCAGATACGCAGTATTTT. Its translation: CASSLAGLAGVSDTQYF.